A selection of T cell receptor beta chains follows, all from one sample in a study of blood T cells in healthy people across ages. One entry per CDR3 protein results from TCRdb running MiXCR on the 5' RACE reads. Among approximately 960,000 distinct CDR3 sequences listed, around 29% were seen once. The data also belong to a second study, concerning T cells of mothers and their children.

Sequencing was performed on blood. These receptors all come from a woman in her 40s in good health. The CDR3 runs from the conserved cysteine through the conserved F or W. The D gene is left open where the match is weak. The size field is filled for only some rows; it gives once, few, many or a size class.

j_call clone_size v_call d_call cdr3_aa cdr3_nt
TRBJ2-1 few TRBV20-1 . CSGDPSPGREQFF TGCAGTGGGGACCCATCCCCCGGGCGTGAGCAGTTCTTC
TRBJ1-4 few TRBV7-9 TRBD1 CASRRTGSNEKLFF TGTGCCAGCAGGAGGACAGGGTCTAATGAAAAACTGTTTTTT
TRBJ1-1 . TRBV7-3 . CASSPVGPETEAFF TGTGCCAGCAGCCCCGTGGGTCCGGAGACTGAAGCTTTCTTT
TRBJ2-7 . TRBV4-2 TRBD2 CASSQDASGGAYEQYF TGTGCCAGCAGCCAAGATGCCAGCGGGGGGGCGTACGAGCAGTACTTC
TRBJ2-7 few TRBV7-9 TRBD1 CASSTVRTGVYEQYF TGTGCCAGCAGCACGGTTCGGACAGGGGTTTACGAGCAGTACTTC
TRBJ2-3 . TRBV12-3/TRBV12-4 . CASSTRTRPTDTQYF TGTGCCAGCAGTACCCGGACGCGGCCCACAGATACGCAGTATTTT
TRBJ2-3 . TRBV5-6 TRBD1 CASSRDRLSTDTQYF TGTGCCAGCAGCCGGGACAGGCTAAGCACAGATACGCAGTATTTT
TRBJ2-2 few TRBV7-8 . CASSTGSGTGELFF TGTGCCAGCAGCACCGGGTCGGGTACCGGGGAGCTGTTTTTT
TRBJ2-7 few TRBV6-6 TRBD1 CASTGIGTGGAYEQYF TGTGCCAGCACAGGTATAGGGACAGGAGGGGCCTACGAGCAGTACTTC
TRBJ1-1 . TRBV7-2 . CASSFLLGGNTEAFF TGTGCCAGCAGCTTCCTATTAGGGGGAAACACTGAAGCTTTCTTT
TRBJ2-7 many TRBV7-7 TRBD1 CASSARTGAGEQYF TGTGCTAGCAGCGCCCGGACAGGGGCAGGGGAGCAGTACTTC
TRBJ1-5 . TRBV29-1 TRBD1 CSVRESGTGYDQPQHF TGCAGCGTTAGAGAGTCCGGGACAGGGTACGATCAGCCCCAGCATTTT
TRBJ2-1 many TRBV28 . CASSLPQGVPYNEQFF TGTGCCAGCAGTTTACCTCAGGGCGTCCCCTACAATGAGCAGTTCTTC
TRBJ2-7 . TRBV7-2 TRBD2 CAGSLGRGSYEQYF TGTGCCGGCAGCTTAGGGCGGGGGTCCTACGAGCAGTACTTC
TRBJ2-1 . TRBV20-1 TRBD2 CSASGGGYNEQFF TGCAGTGCGAGCGGGGGGGGGTACAATGAGCAGTTCTTC
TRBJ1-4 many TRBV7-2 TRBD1 CASSLLTGGITNEKLFF TGTGCCAGCAGCTTACTGACAGGGGGCATTACTAATGAAAAACTGTTTTTT
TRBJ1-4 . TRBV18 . CASSPSPEKLFF TGTGCCAGCTCACCTAGCCCGGAAAAACTGTTTTTT
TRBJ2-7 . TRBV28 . CATGSYEQYF TGTGCCACCGGATCCTACGAGCAGTACTTC
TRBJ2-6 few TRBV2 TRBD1 CASSEDRTGVYGANVLTF TGTGCCAGCAGTGAAGATAGGACAGGGGTCTATGGGGCCAACGTCCTGACTTTC
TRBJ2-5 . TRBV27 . CASSYSGLALQYF TGTGCCAGCAGTTACTCTGGGCTAGCGCTACAGTACTTC
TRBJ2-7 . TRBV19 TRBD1 CASSMIGTGSYEQYF TGTGCCAGTAGTATGATCGGGACAGGTTCCTACGAGCAGTACTTC
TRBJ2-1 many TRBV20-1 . CSASMESSYNEQFF TGCAGTGCTAGTATGGAGAGCTCCTACAATGAGCAGTTCTTC
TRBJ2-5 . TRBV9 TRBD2 CASSVVPSGIETQYF TGTGCCAGCAGCGTAGTTCCTAGCGGAATAGAGACCCAGTACTTC
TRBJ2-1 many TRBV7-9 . CASSLAWQGNREQFF TGTGCCAGCAGCTTAGCGTGGCAGGGGAATAGGGAGCAGTTCTTC
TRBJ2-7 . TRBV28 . CAISPTTPYEQYF TGTGCCATCAGTCCTACTACTCCCTACGAGCAGTACTTC
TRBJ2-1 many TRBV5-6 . CASSATGVNEQFF TGTGCCAGCAGCGCTACCGGGGTCAATGAGCAGTTCTTC
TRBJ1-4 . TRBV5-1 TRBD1 CASSPGQGNEKRFF TGCGCCAGCAGCCCGGGACAGGGGAATGAAAAACGGTTTTTT